Shown below are 8 T cell receptor beta chains from a single sample sequenced in a study of cytomegalovirus exposure and HLA in healthy donors. Profiled with immunoSEQ multiplex PCR; TCRdb holds only in-frame clones, not every one. The repertoire consists of over 130,000 clones, with around 87% occurring once and the leading ten covering 7.5% to 9%. The specimen sequenced was PBMCs. Receptor source: a man aged 18-30 years in good health and CMV-seropositive.

V usage is TRBV4-1 and J usage is TRBJ2-1; D may be TRBD2 (5 bases). From germline, CDR1 is MGHRA and CDR2 YSYEKL. The ends were cut back, 4 bases at V and 9 bases at J, with 7 bases in the middle. The CDR3 runs 11 residues. The CDR3 region has the DNA TGCGCCAGCAGCCGAGGAGGTGAGCAGTTCTTC. Translated, it gives CASSRGGEQFF.

The rearrangement links TRBV6-6 to TRBJ2-7; 8 bases are a match to TRBD1. Per the germline V gene, CDR1 is MNHNY and CDR2 is SVGAGI (reference sequence). V was pared by 2 bases and J by 3 bases, with 6 bases of the junction left unmatched. This CDR3 is 15 amino acids long. The CDR3 region is CASSYDQQGVYEQYF. CDR3 bases: TGTGCCAGCAGTTACGACCAACAGGGGGTCTACGAGCAGTACTTC.

The V and J genes are TRBV5-1 and TRBJ2-1, with 10 bases aligning to TRBD2. The germline V gene has CDR1 SGHRS and CDR2 YFSETQ. V trimming: 7 bases; J trimming: 5 bases; junction bases outside the gene matches: 3. CDR3 length: 13 amino acids. CDR3 region: CASALAGNNEQFF. The CDR3 DNA follows: TGCGCCAGCGCACTAGCGGGAAACAATGAGCAGTTCTTC.

The chain carries TRBV30 and TRBJ2-5, with 7 nucleotides matching TRBD1. V was clipped by 0 bases and J by 9 bases; unmatched bases: 7. Germline V gives CDR1 GTSNPN, CDR2 SVGIG (reference sequence). The CDR3 covers 13 residues. The CDR3 nucleotides are TGTGCCTGGAGTGTAGGCCTTCAGGGGGCCCAGTACTTC. Its protein product is CAWSVGLQGAQYF.

The V and J genes are TRBV11-3 and TRBJ2-7; the match to TRBD2 covers 7 bases. The V segment lost 3 bases and the J segment 0 bases; nucleotides outside the gene matches: 2. Germline CDR1 and CDR2: SGHNT and YENEEA. CDR3 length: 14 residues. CDR3 protein: CASSLGGSSYEQYF. The CDR3 nucleotides are TGTGCCAGCAGCTTGGGGGGGAGCTCCTACGAGCAGTACTTC.

The chain joins TRBV9 to TRBJ1-2, with D unclear. Germline CDR1 reads SGDLS; CDR2 reads YYNGEE. This CDR3 has 16 residues. Trimming removed 4 bases from V and 4 bases from J, with 20 bases in between. The DNA of the CDR3 is TGTGCCAGCAGCACTTTTCGGACGGGTAGCGGCTATGGCTACACCTTC. It specifies CASSTFRTGSGYGYTF.

CDR3 DNA sequence: TGTGCCAGCAGTTCGGGGGACAGCCGGACCTACGAGCAGTACTTC. Translation: CASSSGDSRTYEQYF. The V and J genes are TRBV27 and TRBJ2-7; D perhaps matches TRBD1 (7 bases). Trimming pared 4 bases from V and 2 bases from J, leaving 15 bases between. The CDR3 is 15 amino acids. Per the germline V gene, CDR1 is MNHEY and CDR2 is SMNVEV (reference sequence).

The V gene is TRBV2, the J gene TRBJ2-2, with 9 bases that match TRBD1. V lost 10 bases, J lost 3 bases, and 6 bases stayed unmatched. CDR1 is SNHLY, CDR2 FYNNEI, per germline. The CDR3 has 14 amino acids. The CDR3 sequence: CAKQGQGHTGELFF. In nucleotides, the CDR3 is TGTGCCAAGCAGGGACAGGGACACACCGGGGAGCTGTTTTTT.